This entry concerns a single TCR beta chain. These data are taken from a study of blood T cell repertoires in COVID-19. Study information: Donors in Cohort 3 counted as recovered after two negative PCRs, clearance, or symptom resolution. COVID-19 samples, acute and convalescent, were from the United States, Italy and Spain.

Germline-derived CDR1 and CDR2 are MDHEN and SYDVKM. Trimming left V 6 bases short and J 6 bases short, with 8 bases between. The CDR3 covers 12 residues. Assay used: immunoSEQ multiplex PCR; TCRdb lists only in-frame clones, some missing. The table includes roughly 160,000 clones, 65% to 80% detected once. The specimen sequenced was PBMCs or T cells enriched from blood (not recorded which). V gene TRBV28 combines with J gene TRBJ1-4; D ambiguous. The receptor comes from a woman between 65 and 79 years old in a cohort exposed to, infected with or recovered from COVID-19 (not recorded which). Written as DNA, the CDR3 is TGTGCCAGCAGAACAGCGGATGAAAAACTGTTTTTT. This gives the protein CASRTADEKLFF.